Below, one T cell receptor (beta chain) is given with its context. The data are from a study of blood T cell repertoires in COVID-19. On the study more broadly: COVID-19 samples from acute and convalescent phases originated in the United States, Italy and Spain.

Method: immunoSEQ multiplex PCR; TCRdb's copy keeps in-frame clones and lacks some. The data contain under 200,000 clones, about four fifths of them singletons. Trimming cost V 1 base and J 4 bases; bases outside gene matches: 2. CDR1 KGHDR and CDR2 SFDVKD come from the germline V gene. The CDR3 consists of 16 residues. This chain uses TRBV24-1 with TRBJ2-3, with 12 bases aligning to TRBD1. Sequenced: peripheral blood. The source of this sequence is an elderly woman with acute or convalescent COVID-19. CDR3 sequence reads: CATSDFGTGGADTQYF. In DNA form, the CDR3 reads TGTGCCACCAGTGATTTCGGGACAGGGGGCGCAGATACGCAGTATTTT.